The sequence of this T cell receptor beta chain was determined in a study of T cells expressing NK-cell markers. The wider study: Within the sequenced cohort of eight donors, seven exhibited HCMV seropositivity and one was seronegative.

CDR1 and CDR2 (germline): MNHEY, SVGEGT. CDR3 length equals 15 residues. Generation of TCR beta cDNA was performed by 5'RACE template switching incorporating UMIs. TCRdb re-called the 5' RACE reads; every CDR3 protein appears as one record, without DNA. Its listing shows roughly 450,000 distinct CDR3 sequences. Concerning this clonotype itself: Its specificity is unknown.

Study results and caveats: Clones of NKG2C+ T cells that had expanded were of unclear HCMV specificity. Dominant NKG2C+ clonotypes made up roughly 1.0-8% of CD8+ T cells in roughly 6 donors.

The gene calls are TRBV6-2 or TRBV6-3 and TRBJ1-5; the D call from TCRdb, TRBD1, cannot be confirmed without DNA. Sequencing used blood T cells: a sorted CD56 or NKG2C T cell subset, CD4+ or CD8+ T cells, or bulk PBMC T cells (not recorded which). This sequence originates from a woman aged 50 to 60 in good health. The CDR3 loop reads CASSYLRDSNQPQHF.